This T cell receptor (beta chain) came from a study of CD4+ T cells in melanoma. Using immunoSEQ multiplex PCR, the repertoire was profiled, and TCRdb retains in-frame clones only, with some absent. The profile shows about 120,000 clones, 92% of them singletons. A remark on this clone: The antigen remains unidentified.

J lost 4 bases, V lost 5 bases, and 9 bases had no gene match. The CDR3 consists of 15 residues. Germline values: CDR1 SGHAT, CDR2 FQNNGV. Study results and caveats: Reportedly, melanoma neoantigen-specific CD4+ T cells showed varied differentiation states.

The specimen was peripheral blood. The chain is built from TRBV11-2 and TRBJ2-5; 8 bases are a match to TRBD2. This clonotype originated in a human donor with melanoma. CDR3 nucleotide sequence: TGTGCCAGCAGCCCCCCGGGAGGGGGAGGAGAGACCCAGTACTTC. The encoded protein is CASSPPGGGGETQYF.